This T cell receptor (beta chain) stems from a study of shared clonotypes between healthy human individuals. Points on this clone: Its antigen is not identified.

From germline, CDR1 is SGHRS and CDR2 YFSETQ. V lost 1 base and J 0 bases, leaving 6 bases between the germline ends. The CDR3 runs to 14 residues. Every unsorted PBMC PCR replicate was loaded with around 0.3 ug DNA, approximately 30,000 T cell genomes. Unsorted PBMC DNA sequencing spanned ten immunoSEQ deep assay plates. In the original workflow: Filtering differed for immunoSEQ, which gave only junction sequences without quality scores. Method: immunoSEQ multiplex PCR; TCRdb's copy keeps in-frame clones and lacks some. V and J calls plus clone size are reproduced from that table; the DNA served to infer D and trimming. The sample includes hundreds of thousands of clones, around 77% of them seen just once. General study points: Only blood samples were collected, and tissue repertoires likely differ.

V usage is TRBV5-1 and J usage is TRBJ2-3, with D unclear. The sequence came from a woman aged 40 to 50 in good health. Some clones in this sample may be carry-over from other donors' samples. Sequenced: PBMCs. The CDR3 DNA reads as TGCGCCAGCAGCTTGTTATCGAGCACAGATACGCAGTATTTT. Protein product: CASSLLSSTDTQYF.